This T cell receptor (beta chain) was captured in a study of Graves' ophthalmopathy and Graves' hyperthyroidism. This CDR3 region has 15 residues. Germline values: CDR1 SGHRS, CDR2 YFSETQ. V lost 4 bases to trimming and J lost 4 bases; unmatched junction nucleotides: 7. Among the hyperthyroidism patients, all were newly diagnosed, aged 18 to 65, with under 2 months' duration. CDR3 regions of TCR beta were amplified from RNA transcripts. The first round was an RT-PCR with HTBI primers, and the second round was a multiplex PCR. A single record per CDR3 protein comes from TCRdb applying MiXCR to the multiplex PCR reads. The table lists 680,000 or so distinct CDR3 sequences, over 20% of them singletons. In this sample, this clonotype turned up many times.

The rearrangement links TRBV5-1 to TRBJ1-1; TRBD1 aligns across 10 bases. The sequence was obtained from a woman under 30 with stable Graves' hyperthyroidism. Some clones in this sample may be carry-over from other donors' samples. Sample: peripheral blood. CDR3 DNA sequence: TGCGCCAGCAGCCCATCGACAGGGGGCTTCACTGAAGCTTTCTTT. Translated, it gives CASSPSTGGFTEAFF.